Below are 31 T cell receptor beta chains sequenced from a single sample in a study of T cell responses to AZD1222 COVID-19 vaccine (dated by TCRdb to about 2021). Libraries were constructed by the immunoSEQ multiplex PCR assay. Held by TCRdb, this immuneACCESS table contains in-frame sequences only and omits some clones. Under half of the omission traces to an unresolved V gene where checked; the cause of the rest is unknown. Present in this sample are approximately 85,000 clones, approximately 87% of which were seen just once. Around 6.7% of the sample belongs to the ten largest clones. The time point label for this specimen denotes: baseline before first vaccination. This material consisted of peripheral blood, taken on day 0 of AZD1222 vaccination. The receptors were gathered from an adult in good health.

The V and J genes are TRBV7-2 and TRBJ1-2; 10 bases line up with TRBD1. The trim removed 1 base at V and 4 bases at J, leaving 9 bases unmatched. There are 17 residues in the CDR3. Germline V gives CDR1 SGHTA, CDR2 FQGNSA. The CDR3 bases are TGTGCCAGCAGCTTAGGGACAGGGGGTCCACCGGGCTATGGCTACACCTTC. Amino acid sequence: CASSLGTGGPPGYGYTF.

This chain connects TRBV9 to TRBJ2-1, with 9 positions matching TRBD2. Germline lookup yields CDR1 SGDLS and CDR2 YYNGEE. The J segment lost 5 bases and the V segment lost 4 bases, leaving 13 bases of the junction unmatched. This CDR3 comprises 17 residues. The CDR3 reads CASSPRSSGKANNEQFF. CDR3 coding DNA: TGTGCCAGCAGCCCCCGTTCTAGCGGGAAAGCAAACAATGAGCAGTTCTTC.

This chain connects TRBV11-3 to TRBJ2-2; weak D call: TRBD2 (5 bases). The CDR3 runs to 14 residues. Germline V lookup: CDR1 SGHNT, CDR2 YENEEA. V dropped 5 bases and J dropped 7 bases, with 14 bases sitting between them. CDR3 nucleotides: TGTGCCAGCAGCGGAGGCCCCCGGAACGGGGAGCTGTTTTTT. It translates to CASSGGPRNGELFF. The variable domain in full, completed from reference TRBV11-3 and TRBJ2-2, reads EAGVVQSPRYKIIEKKQPVAFWCNPISGHNTLYWYLQNLGQGPELLIRYENEEAVDDSQLPKDRFSAERLKGVDSTLKIQPAELGDSAVYLCASSGGPRNGELFFGEGSRLTVL.

This clone was seen more than once but under ten times. V usage is TRBV27 and J usage is TRBJ2-7, with D perhaps TRBD2 (6 bases). Germline assignment: CDR1 MNHEY and CDR2 SMNVEV (reference sequence). V lost 5 bases, J lost 2 bases, and 16 bases lay in between. The CDR3 is 15 residues long. The CDR3 coding sequence is TGTGCCAGCAGTCCCCTGGGGGGTCCCACCTACGAGCAGTACTTC. This gives the protein CASSPLGGPTYEQYF.

The J gene is TRBJ2-2, the V gene TRBV3-1 (or the pseudogene TRBV3-2); D may be TRBD1 or TRBD2 (6 bases each). The CDR3 totals 17 residues. Trimming pared 4 bases from V and 0 bases from J, leaving 15 bases between. Per the germline V gene, CDR1 is LGHDT and CDR2 is YNNKEL (reference sequence). CDR3 DNA sequence: TGTGCCAGCAGCCCTCGAACGGGGGCGGCGAACACCGGGGAGCTGTTTTTT. It yields the protein CASSPRTGAANTGELFF.

The chain is built from TRBV20-1 and TRBJ1-1; D gene uncertain. Deletions cut 7 bases from V and 4 bases from J, with 10 bases between. Germline CDR1 and CDR2: DFQATT and SNEGSKA (reference sequence). The CDR3 spans 11 residues. The CDR3 here is CSVEGVTEAFF. The CDR3 coding sequence is TGCAGTGTAGAGGGAGTCACTGAAGCTTTCTTT.

In this sample, this clone turned up once. V gene TRBV28 combines with J gene TRBJ1-5, with D hard to call. The V gene lost 5 bases and the J gene lost 6 bases, with 17 bases spanning the gap. CDR1 and CDR2 from the germline V gene are MDHEN and SYDVKM. The CDR3 contains 15 residues. In nucleotides, the CDR3 is TGTGCCAGCAGTCCCCACCCTGAGGTTGGTCAGCCCCAGCATTTT. It encodes CASSPHPEVGQPQHF.

J is TRBJ2-1 and V is TRBV30; a possible D gene is TRBD1 (5 bases). Trimming removed 1 base at V and 1 base at J, with 8 bases between. Germline CDR1 reads GTSNPN; CDR2 reads SVGIG (reference sequence). This CDR3 contains 14 residues. The CDR3 DNA follows: TGTGCCTGGAGTGAGGGGATTTCCTACAATGAGCAGTTCTTC. Its translation is CAWSEGISYNEQFF. Full variable domain (missing parts from reference TRBV30 and TRBJ2-1): SQTIHQWPATLVQPVGSPLSLECTVEGTSNPNLYWYRQAAGRGLQLLFYSVGIGQISSEVPQNLSASRPQDRQFILSSKKLLLSDSGFYLCAWSEGISYNEQFFGPGTRLTVL.

The V and J genes are TRBV19 and TRBJ1-1; D is undetermined. This CDR3 is 15 amino acids long. Deletions cut 2 bases from V and 2 bases from J, with 12 bases between. Looked up from germline, CDR1 is LNHDA and CDR2 is SQIVND (reference sequence). The CDR3 spells CASSIQAWGNTEAFF. Written as DNA, the CDR3 is TGTGCCAGTAGTATACAGGCCTGGGGAAACACTGAAGCTTTCTTT.

CDR3 bases: TGCGCCAGCAGCTCTCCCGGGACAGGGGGCGCGAATGGCTACACCTTC. Protein: CASSSPGTGGANGYTF. The V gene is TRBV5-1, the J gene TRBJ1-2, with 12 nucleotides matching TRBD1. The CDR3 spans 16 residues. Germline trimming cut 3 bases from V and 6 bases from J; bases unmatched to any gene: 9. Germline lookup yields CDR1 SGHRS and CDR2 YFSETQ.

The chain combines TRBV3-1 (or the pseudogene TRBV3-2) with TRBJ1-6; a weak D match, TRBD1 (5 bases). CDR1 LGHDT and CDR2 YNNKEL come from the germline V gene (reference sequence). This CDR3 contains 15 residues. V lost 2 bases to trimming and J lost 10 bases, with 15 bases between them. CDR3 nucleotides: TGTGCCAGCAGCCAACCTAATCAGGGAGGATCACCCCTCCACTTT. This encodes CASSQPNQGGSPLHF.

The J gene is TRBJ1-1, the V gene TRBV28; no clear D. Germline CDR1 and CDR2: MDHEN and SYDVKM. The germline V and J ends were trimmed by 7 bases and 1 base, with 10 bases remaining between them. The CDR3 is 13 residues long. The CDR3 is CASTLPRNTEAFF. The CDR3 DNA reads as TGTGCCAGCACCCTCCCCAGGAACACTGAAGCTTTCTTT.

Of note for this clone: The same CDR3 can be traced to other DNA sequences in this sample. This sequence joins TRBV29-1 and TRBJ2-7; the D is unclear. CDR3 length: 11 residues. Trimming took off 6 bases at V and 2 bases at J, with 8 bases between the two ends. The germline V gene has CDR1 SQVTM and CDR2 ANQGSEA. The CDR3 nucleotides are TGCAGCGTGAGGAGAACCTACGAGCAGTACTTC. Protein: CSVRRTYEQYF.

The chain has TRBV10-3 and TRBJ2-2, with 8 bases matching TRBD1. There are 13 residues in the CDR3. Germline lookup yields CDR1 ENHRY and CDR2 SYGVKD. The V gene end was trimmed by 7 bases and the J gene end by 7 bases; junction bases not matched to a gene: 5. The CDR3 DNA reads TGTGCCATCACCTCAGGGGGCAGCGGGGAGCTGTTTTTT. Protein sequence: CAITSGGSGELFF.

V usage is TRBV27 and J usage is TRBJ1-3; D remains unclear. The CDR3 loop spans 13 amino acids. V was cut by 7 bases and J by 0 bases, with 7 bases left in between. Germline CDR1 MNHEY, CDR2 SMNVEV (reference sequence). The CDR3 DNA reads as TGTGCCAGCAAGGCTGACTCTGGAAACACCATATATTTT. As protein: CASKADSGNTIYF.

The genes are TRBV11-3 and TRBJ2-1, with D possibly being TRBD1 (5 bases). Germline CDR1 is SGHNT and CDR2 is YENEEA. Trimming shortened V by 0 bases and J by 0 bases, and 9 bases separated the two germline ends. This CDR3 is 16 amino acids long. Written as DNA, the CDR3 is TGTGCCAGCAGCTTAGAGGCAGGGCGCTCCTACAATGAGCAGTTCTTC. This gives the protein CASSLEAGRSYNEQFF.

This clone was seen once. For the CDR3, the DNA is TGTGCCAGCAGTTTAGTGGCAGGGACAAAGCCCCAGCATTTT. It yields the protein CASSLVAGTKPQHF. V is TRBV28 and J is TRBJ1-5, with D possibly being TRBD1 (6 bases). CDR1 is MDHEN and CDR2 is SYDVKM in the germline V gene. V was trimmed by 2 bases and J by 8 bases, leaving 13 bases between them. The CDR3 is 14 residues long.

The rearrangement uses TRBV27 and TRBJ1-1; tentatively, D is TRBD1 (6 bases). V gave up 2 bases and J gave up 10 bases, with 20 bases separating them. The CDR3 length is 15 residues. Germline values: CDR1 MNHEY, CDR2 SMNVEV (reference sequence). This CDR3 is CASSLVGTGTLGAFF. In DNA form, the CDR3 reads TGTGCCAGCAGTTTAGTAGGGACCGGGACATTGGGAGCTTTCTTT.

The chain links TRBV29-1 to TRBJ2-3; tentatively, D is TRBD1 or TRBD2 (6 bases each). The ends were cut back, 1 base at V and 1 base at J, with 12 bases in the middle. The CDR3 has 15 amino acids. Germline lookup yields CDR1 SQVTM and CDR2 ANQGSEA. The CDR3 DNA sequence: TGCAGCGTTGAAGCTGGGGGGCCCCGCACAGATACGCAGTATTTT. This translates into CSVEAGGPRTDTQYF.

The chain combines TRBV19 with TRBJ2-7, with D perhaps matching TRBD1 or TRBD2 (6 bases each). The CDR3 consists of 17 residues. Germline V CDR1 and CDR2: LNHDA, SQIVND (reference sequence). V dropped 5 bases and J dropped 3 bases, with 23 bases sitting between them. CDR3 bases: TGTGCCAGTAGTTTCGGGGGTCTTGGGACACTCAACTACGAGCAGTACTTC. This translates into CASSFGGLGTLNYEQYF.

The chain uses TRBV12-5 and TRBJ1-2, with D possibly matching TRBD1 (6 bases). Between the trimmed V and J ends, which lost 0 bases and 0 bases, there was a span of 14 bases. From germline, CDR1 is LGHNT and CDR2 FRNRAP. The CDR3 extends over 17 amino acids. The CDR3 protein is CASGLVLSRTANYGYTF. The CDR3 bases are TGTGCTAGTGGTTTGGTACTGAGTAGGACAGCTAACTATGGCTACACCTTC.

V is TRBV5-1 and J is TRBJ1-1; 9 nucleotides match TRBD1. Unmatched junction bases numbered 5, after V lost 4 bases and J lost 7 bases. CDR3 length: 13 residues. Looked up from germline, CDR1 is SGHRS and CDR2 is YFSETQ. In DNA, the CDR3 is TGCGCCAGCAGCGGGACAGGGAGTGGTGAAGCTTTCTTT. As protein: CASSGTGSGEAFF.

This rearrangement joins TRBV4-1 to TRBJ1-1, with D tentatively TRBD1 (5 bases). V was clipped by 2 bases and J by 4 bases, with 14 bases between them. The V gene's germline CDR1 is MGHRA and CDR2 YSYEKL. The CDR3 runs 15 residues. The CDR3 here is CASSQIEGDATEAFF. CDR3 DNA sequence: TGCGCCAGCAGCCAAATTGAAGGGGATGCCACTGAAGCTTTCTTT.

The chain has TRBV19 and TRBJ2-1; TRBD2 matches 7 bases. This CDR3 is 15 amino acids long. Per germline, CDR1 LNHDA and CDR2 SQIVND (reference sequence). With 6 bases clipped from V and 4 bases from J, the junction kept 9 bases outside the gene matches. The CDR3 is CASRITSAGYNEQFF. The CDR3, as DNA: TGTGCCAGTAGAATAACTAGCGCAGGATACAATGAGCAGTTCTTC.

The V gene is TRBV6-9, the J gene TRBJ2-5; 11 positions match TRBD1. This CDR3 comprises 13 residues. Germline V gene lookup returns CDR1 MNHGY and CDR2 SVAAGI. V lost 10 bases to trimming and J lost 5 bases; unmatched junction nucleotides: 6. The CDR3: CATDRGLGETQYF. Written as DNA, the CDR3 is TGTGCCACGGACAGGGGGCTTGGCGAGACCCAGTACTTC.

This sequence joins TRBV20-1 and TRBJ1-5; the match to TRBD1 covers 8 bases. The germline CDR1 and CDR2 sequences are DFQATT and SNEGSKA (reference sequence). J lost 3 bases, V lost 5 bases, and 6 bases had no gene match. The CDR3 consists of 14 residues. CDR3 in amino acids: CSAGGQGNNQPQHF. DNA of the CDR3: TGCAGTGCTGGTGGACAGGGCAACAATCAGCCCCAGCATTTT.

The chain couples TRBV6-1 to TRBJ1-2; D is undetermined. Deletions cut 3 bases from V and 1 base from J, with 15 bases between. Germline V gene sequence: CDR1 MNHNS, CDR2 SASEGT. There are 16 residues in the CDR3. The chain's CDR3 is CASSERESAFNYGYTF. The CDR3 DNA reads TGTGCCAGCAGTGAGAGGGAGTCGGCCTTTAACTATGGCTACACCTTC.

The rearrangement joins TRBV19 to TRBJ1-5, with D perhaps TRBD1 (6 bases). Germline V CDR1 and CDR2: LNHDA, SQIVND (reference sequence). The CDR3 spans 16 residues. The V and J ends lost 3 bases and 0 bases respectively, with 12 bases between them. Here the CDR3 DNA reads TGTGCCAGTAGTATTTGGACAGCTTATAGCAATCAGCCCCAGCATTTT. Translation gives CASSIWTAYSNQPQHF.

The rearrangement uses TRBV7-2 and TRBJ2-7; D might be TRBD2 (6 bases). The germline V and J ends were trimmed by 5 bases and 4 bases, with 15 bases remaining between them. From germline, CDR1 is SGHTA and CDR2 FQGNSA. The CDR3 runs 14 residues. CDR3 coding DNA: TGTGCCAGCAGCCCCCTGGGGGGTCGGTACGAGCAGTACTTC. Its translation: CASSPLGGRYEQYF. Full variable domain (outside the CDR3, taken from reference TRBV7-2 and TRBJ2-7): GAGVSQSPSNKVTEKGKDVELRCDPISGHTALYWYRQSLGQGLEFLIYFQGNSAPDKSGLPSDRFSAERTGGSVSTLTIQRTQQEDSAVYLCASSPLGGRYEQYFGPGTRLTVT.

The chain employs TRBV15 and TRBJ1-5; D not resolved. Germline values: CDR1 LNHNV, CDR2 YYDKDF (reference sequence). The CDR3 runs to 15 residues. V lost 8 bases and J 2 bases, leaving 16 bases between the germline ends. The CDR3 loop reads CATAAMGLGNQPQHF. CDR3 DNA sequence: TGTGCCACCGCCGCGATGGGCCTCGGCAATCAGCCCCAGCATTTT.

The chain employs TRBV28 and TRBJ1-5; 7 bases line up with TRBD1. The CDR3 extends over 14 amino acids. Germline V gene sequence: CDR1 MDHEN, CDR2 SYDVKM. Unmatched junction bases numbered 7, after V lost 5 bases and J lost 6 bases. CDR3 protein: CASSPGQASQPQHF. The CDR3 nucleotides are TGTGCCAGCAGTCCCGGACAGGCTAGTCAGCCCCAGCATTTT.